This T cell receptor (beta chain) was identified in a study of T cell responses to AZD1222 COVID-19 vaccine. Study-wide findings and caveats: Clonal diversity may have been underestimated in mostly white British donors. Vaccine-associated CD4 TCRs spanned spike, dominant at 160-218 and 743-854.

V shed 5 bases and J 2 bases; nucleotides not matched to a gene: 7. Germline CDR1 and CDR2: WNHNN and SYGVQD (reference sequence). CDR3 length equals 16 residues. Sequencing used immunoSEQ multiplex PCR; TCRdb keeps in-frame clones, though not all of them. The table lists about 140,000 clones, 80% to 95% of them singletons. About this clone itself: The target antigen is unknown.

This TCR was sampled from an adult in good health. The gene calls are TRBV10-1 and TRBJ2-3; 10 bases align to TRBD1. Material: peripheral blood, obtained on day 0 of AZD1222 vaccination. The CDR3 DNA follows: TGCGCCAGCAGTACCGGACAGGGGGAAACCACAGATACGCAGTATTTT. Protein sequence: CASSTGQGETTDTQYF.